The rows below give T cell receptor beta chains drawn from one sample of a study of T cells after yellow fever vaccination. TCRdb reprocessed the 5' RACE reads with MiXCR, giving one entry per CDR3 protein. Seen here are hundreds of thousands of distinct CDR3 sequences, under 15% observed once, and the top ten hold 2.5% to 3.5%. This specimen consisted of CD4+ T cells sorted from PBMCs, obtained 15 days after the yellow fever booster vaccination. The receptors stem from a man aged 18 to 30 who received the YFV17D yellow fever vaccine. Each CDR3 is given with its conserved first and last residue. The D gene is left open where the match is weak. Only some rows state a clone size, as once, few, many or a class for expanded clones.

V	D	size	J	DNA	CDR3
TRBV11-2	NA	NA	TRBJ1-1	TGTGCCAGCAGCTTAGCCGGTGTGTTCACTGAAGCTTTCTTT	CASSLAGVFTEAFF
TRBV28	NA	NA	TRBJ2-3	TGTGCCAGCAGCGCAGACGGACCAGCAGATACGCAGTATTTT	CASSADGPADTQYF
TRBV29-1	NA	NA	TRBJ2-4	TGCAGCGTTGCCCACAGGGCGGGAAAAAACATTCAGTACTTC	CSVAHRAGKNIQYF
TRBV2	NA	few	TRBJ1-6	TGTGCCAGCAGTGAGCGTTCACCCCTCCACTTT	CASSERSPLHF
TRBV28	TRBD2	few	TRBJ2-4	TGTGCCAGCAGGTCTAGCGGGGTAGGAAACATTCAGTACTTC	CASRSSGVGNIQYF
TRBV7-2	NA	few	TRBJ2-3	TGTGCCAGCAGCCCTAGGGTCACAGATACGCAGTATTTT	CASSPRVTDTQYF
TRBV11-2	NA	few	TRBJ1-5	TGTGCCAGCAGCCCGAAGTACGGGCGCCGCAATCAGCCCCAGCATTTT	CASSPKYGRRNQPQHF
TRBV18	NA	NA	TRBJ2-4	TGTGCCAGCTCACCAACAGAACCCAAGGGCATTCAGTACTTC	CASSPTEPKGIQYF
TRBV20-1	TRBD2	NA	TRBJ2-7	TGCAGTCCCCGGGAGGGGGAGGTAGGCGAGCAGTACTTC	CSPREGEVGEQYF
TRBV12-3/TRBV12-4	TRBD1	few	TRBJ2-1	TGTGCCAGCAGTTTTGGGACAGAGTACAATGAGCAGTTCTTC	CASSFGTEYNEQFF
TRBV27	NA	NA	TRBJ2-2	TGTGCCAGCAGGCCGCGACAGGCGAACACCGGGGAGCTGTTTTTT	CASRPRQANTGELFF
TRBV20-1	NA	once	TRBJ2-3	TGCAGTGCTTTAGACGGATCCAGGTTGGATACGCAGTATTTT	CSALDGSRLDTQYF
TRBV6-1	NA	few	TRBJ2-3	TGTGCCAGCAGTGAATTGGGGCGGCACACAGATACGCAGTATTTT	CASSELGRHTDTQYF
TRBV19	NA	few	TRBJ1-1	TGTGCCAGTAGTAATATACGCAGCTGGAACACTGAAGCTTTCTTT	CASSNIRSWNTEAFF
TRBV12-3/TRBV12-4	NA	many	TRBJ1-5	TGTGCCAGCAGTTTAGTTTACAGGGCCGGACCCCAGCATTTT	CASSLVYRAGPQHF
TRBV6-2/TRBV6-3	NA	few	TRBJ2-2	TGTGCCAGCAGTCAACCTGGTAACACCGGGGAGCTGTTTTTT	CASSQPGNTGELFF
TRBV5-1	NA	few	TRBJ2-2	TGCGCCAGCAGCTTGGGACTGCCGAACACCGGGGAGCTGTTTTTT	CASSLGLPNTGELFF
TRBV5-1	NA	many	TRBJ1-4	TGCGCCAGCAGCCCAGGACAGATCCCCACTAATGAAAAACTGTTTTTT	CASSPGQIPTNEKLFF
TRBV4-1	NA	NA	TRBJ2-3	TGCGCCAGCAGCTTACCTAGATTGGTGGGCACAGATACGCAGTATTTT	CASSLPRLVGTDTQYF
TRBV6-5	NA	NA	TRBJ2-1	TGTGCCAGCAGGAGGACAGTCTCCTACAATGAGCAGTTCTTC	CASRRTVSYNEQFF
TRBV24-1	NA	NA	TRBJ1-4	TGTGCCACCAGTGGGGTGACCAATGAAAAACTGTTTTTT	CATSGVTNEKLFF
TRBV12-3/TRBV12-4	TRBD1	NA	TRBJ1-5	TGTGCCAGCAGTTTTAACGGGCACAGGGGGCAAGTCAATCAGCCCCAGCATTTT	CASSFNGHRGQVNQPQHF
TRBV6-1	TRBD1	few	TRBJ2-5	TGTGCCAGCAGTGTTGGGACAGAAGAGACCCAGTACTTC	CASSVGTEETQYF
TRBV7-2	NA	many	TRBJ2-4	TGTGCCAGCGCCCTGGGGCCCCTGAAAAACATTCAGTACTTC	CASALGPLKNIQYF
TRBV20-1	NA	few	TRBJ1-3	TGCAGTGCTAGAGGAGGAAACACCATATATTTT	CSARGGNTIYF
TRBV4-2	TRBD2	NA	TRBJ2-3	TGTGCCAGCAGCCAAGAGGCGACTAGCGGCTTCACAGATACGCAGTATTTT	CASSQEATSGFTDTQYF
TRBV7-2	NA	few	TRBJ1-2	TGTGCCAGCAGCTTCAGCTCCGGGACGAACTATGGCTACACCTTC	CASSFSSGTNYGYTF
TRBV9	TRBD2	NA	TRBJ2-3	TGTGCCAGCAGCGTAGGTGTTAGCGGGTTCACAGATACGCAGTATTTT	CASSVGVSGFTDTQYF
TRBV6-2/TRBV6-3	NA	NA	TRBJ1-5	TGTGCCAGCCAACGTATGGGGCGGGATCAGCCCCAGCATTTT	CASQRMGRDQPQHF
TRBV4-3	NA	many	TRBJ2-2	TGCGCCAGCAGCCAAGAGCTAGCGATGAACACCGGGGAGCTGTTTTTT	CASSQELAMNTGELFF
TRBV10-3	TRBD1	few	TRBJ2-1	TGTGCCATCAGAGGACAGGGGATAGGCAATGAGCAGTTCTTC	CAIRGQGIGNEQFF
TRBV19	NA	few	TRBJ2-1	TGTGCCAGTAGTAATAGGGTGGTTGAGCAGTTCTTC	CASSNRVVEQFF
TRBV7-3	NA	many	TRBJ1-5	TGTGCCAGCAGCTTAACCAGTTTTGGGTCGGTTCATCAGCCCCAGCATTTT	CASSLTSFGSVHQPQHF
TRBV4-1	NA	many	TRBJ2-6	TGCGCCAGCAGCCACCCGGCGCGGATGGCCCCTGGGGCCAACGTCCTGACTTTC	CASSHPARMAPGANVLTF
TRBV4-1	TRBD2	few	TRBJ2-7	TGCGCCAGCAGCCAAGCCCCCGGGACTATCTACGAGCAGTACTTC	CASSQAPGTIYEQYF
TRBV1	NA	NA	TRBJ2-3	TGCACCAGCCGTTTTATGGGGGATACGCAGTATTTT	CTSRFMGDTQYF
TRBV7-9	NA	NA	TRBJ2-3	TGTGCCAGCAGCCGTGAGACAGATACGCAGTATTTT	CASSRETDTQYF
TRBV12-3/TRBV12-4	NA	few	TRBJ1-1	TGTGCCAGCAGTTCCCTTGGCAGGGGCACTGAAGCTTTCTTT	CASSSLGRGTEAFF
TRBV20-1	NA	many	TRBJ2-5	TGCAGTGCTAGAAGGGGGGAAACTGGTGAGACCCAGTACTTC	CSARRGETGETQYF
TRBV6-5	NA	few	TRBJ1-6	TGTGCCAGCAGTTCCCTGTTTGGCACCAATAATTCACCCCTCCACTTT	CASSSLFGTNNSPLHF
TRBV7-2	NA	few	TRBJ1-5	TGTGCCAGCAGCTTACTCCCCCAAGGTCAGCCCCAGCATTTT	CASSLLPQGQPQHF
TRBV20-1	NA	NA	TRBJ1-2	TGCAGTGCTAGCAGGGGTGTGGATGGCTACACCTTC	CSASRGVDGYTF
TRBV7-2	TRBD2	NA	TRBJ2-5	TGTGCCAGCAGCTTAGCGTTTGGGCGGGGGCAAGAGACCCAGTACTTC	CASSLAFGRGQETQYF
TRBV20-1	NA	once	TRBJ2-3	TGCAGTGCCGAGGGCATAGGGTCGGGCACAGATACGCAGTATTTT	CSAEGIGSGTDTQYF
TRBV6-1	NA	NA	TRBJ1-6	TGTGCCAGCAGTGATCAGGGGCAGAGTTCACCCCTCCACTTT	CASSDQGQSSPLHF
TRBV18	NA	NA	TRBJ2-1	TGTGCCAGCTCACCTCAGGTGGGGAACAATGAGCAGTTCTTC	CASSPQVGNNEQFF
TRBV30	NA	few	TRBJ2-6	TGTGCCTGGAGTGTAAGGGACCCTGGGGCCAACGTCCTGACTTTC	CAWSVRDPGANVLTF
TRBV2	NA	once	TRBJ2-7	TGTGCCAGCAGGATTGACAGTCCTTACGAGCAGTACTTC	CASRIDSPYEQYF
TRBV25-1	NA	NA	TRBJ1-2	TGTGCCAGCAGTGAGATGCGGCATGGCTACACCTTC	CASSEMRHGYTF
TRBV5-1	NA	few	TRBJ2-3	TGCGCCAGCAGCTTGGGCTCGGCAGGGTCCACAGATACGCAGTATTTT	CASSLGSAGSTDTQYF
TRBV6-1	TRBD1	many	TRBJ1-2	TGTGCCAGCAGTGCGAATGGACAGGGACGGAATGGCTACACCTTC	CASSANGQGRNGYTF
TRBV6-1	NA	NA	TRBJ1-1	TGTGCCAGCAACGGAGGGATGGGTGCTGAAGCTTTCTTT	CASNGGMGAEAFF
TRBV18	TRBD1	many	TRBJ1-1	TGTGCCAGCTCATCAACCCTTGACAGGGGGCGGGGCACTGAAGCTTTCTTT	CASSSTLDRGRGTEAFF
TRBV9	NA	NA	TRBJ2-3	TGTGCCAGCAGCCCCGTCCTCGATACGCAGTATTTT	CASSPVLDTQYF
TRBV5-1	NA	few	TRBJ1-4	TGCGCCAGCAGCTCCTACAGGGACGGATTGAGTGAAAAACTGTTTTTT	CASSSYRDGLSEKLFF
TRBV30	TRBD1	few	TRBJ2-7	TGTGCCTGGAGTGTCGTAGGGGGCGACTACGAGCAGTACTTC	CAWSVVGGDYEQYF
TRBV11-1	NA	NA	TRBJ2-2	TGTGCCAGCACCGGGCAGGTCGGAACCGGGGAGCTGTTTTTT	CASTGQVGTGELFF
TRBV7-3	NA	few	TRBJ2-3	TGTGCCAGCAGCCCGGGAAACACAGATACGCAGTATTTT	CASSPGNTDTQYF
TRBV7-9	NA	NA	TRBJ2-3	TGTGCCAGCAGCTCCATAGGGCGGATCACAGATACGCAGTATTTT	CASSSIGRITDTQYF
TRBV12-3/TRBV12-4	TRBD2	few	TRBJ2-3	TGTGCCAGCACCCCCCCGGGACTAGCGGGGGCAGATACGCAGTATTTT	CASTPPGLAGADTQYF